What follows describes a single TCR beta chain. What it recognizes is unknown. The CDR3 sequence is 13 residues long. Germline CDR1 and CDR2: MNHNY and SVGAGI (reference sequence). With 5 bases removed from V and 2 bases from J, the gap between germline ends came to 9 bases. This specimen belongs to a study of T cell clonotyping in hematopoietic cell transplantation. TCRdb's copy holds only in-frame clones and misses some; the assay was immunoSEQ multiplex PCR. The sample shows roughly 42,000 clones, 94% of them seen only once. Points from the study as a whole: Recipient TCR diversity dropped after transplant; expanded clonotypes rose from day 30 to 180.

The sequenced material came from peripheral blood mononuclear cells. The chain uses TRBV6-6 and TRBJ1-2; weak D call: TRBD1 (6 bases). The source is a woman aged 45-59 years in good health. Some clones in this sample may be carry-over from other donors' samples. The DNA of the CDR3 is TGTGCCAGCAGTCTTACAGGGAACTATGGCTACACCTTC. This sequence encodes CASSLTGNYGYTF.